These T cell receptor beta chains were read from a single sample in a study of Tregs in tolerant kidney transplant recipients. Sequenced by immunoSEQ multiplex PCR; TCRdb stores in-frame clones only, minus some. Here the sample spans some 80,000 clones, 98% being singletons. The source material was CD4+ T cells from blood, sampled before the transplant. All receptors derive from a human donor who received a combined kidney and bone marrow transplant. Each CDR3 is given with its conserved first and last residue. Each record gives: V gene, J gene, D gene, clone size, CDR3 DNA, CDR3 protein. A D gene is named only where the DNA matches it firmly. Clone sizes are given selectively: once, few, many, or a class where the clone is expanded.

v_gene: TRBV29-1; j_gene: TRBJ2-2; d_gene: TRBD1; abundance: .; CDR3nt: TGCAGCGTTGAAGTGACAGGGGACGGGGAGCTGTTTTTT; CDR3aa: CSVEVTGDGELFF
v_gene: TRBV18; j_gene: TRBJ2-7; d_gene: .; abundance: .; CDR3nt: TGTGCCAGCTCACCGGACAGATACGAGCAGTACTTC; CDR3aa: CASSPDRYEQYF
v_gene: TRBV6-1; j_gene: TRBJ1-4; d_gene: .; abundance: few; CDR3nt: TGTGCCAGCAGTGCGCGGACTAATGAAAAACTGTTTTTT; CDR3aa: CASSARTNEKLFF
v_gene: TRBV13; j_gene: TRBJ2-5; d_gene: TRBD2; abundance: .; CDR3nt: TGTGCCAGCAGCTTAAGACTAGCGGGAGCCGTGGGAGAGACCCAGTACTTC; CDR3aa: CASSLRLAGAVGETQYF
v_gene: TRBV4-3; j_gene: TRBJ2-2; d_gene: .; abundance: .; CDR3nt: TGCGCCAGCAGCCAATTGCTTCGGGGTACCGGGGAGCTGTTTTTT; CDR3aa: CASSQLLRGTGELFF
v_gene: TRBV7-2; j_gene: TRBJ1-5; d_gene: .; abundance: .; CDR3nt: TGTGCCAGCAGCATCCGACCCGGGGAAAATCAGCCCCAGCATTTT; CDR3aa: CASSIRPGENQPQHF
v_gene: TRBV27; j_gene: TRBJ1-5; d_gene: .; abundance: .; CDR3nt: TGTGCCAGCATGCCACTGGGCGAATCGCCGACCAATCAGCCCCAGCATTTT; CDR3aa: CASMPLGESPTNQPQHF
v_gene: TRBV23-1; j_gene: TRBJ2-7; d_gene: TRBD1; abundance: .; CDR3nt: TGCGCCAGCAGTCACATACATCGGGACAGGGATTACGAGCAGTACTTC; CDR3aa: CASSHIHRDRDYEQYF
v_gene: TRBV4-1; j_gene: TRBJ1-2; d_gene: TRBD1; abundance: .; CDR3nt: TGCGCCAGTCAGTCAGTAGGACCACAGGGGTATGGCTACACCTTC; CDR3aa: CASQSVGPQGYGYTF
v_gene: TRBV30; j_gene: TRBJ1-5; d_gene: .; abundance: .; CDR3nt: TGTGCCTGGAGTGTAGGAGGAGGTACATATAGCAATCAGCCCCAGCATTTT; CDR3aa: CAWSVGGGTYSNQPQHF
v_gene: TRBV5-1; j_gene: TRBJ1-2; d_gene: .; abundance: .; CDR3nt: TGCGCGATAAAGACAGGATATGGCTACACCTTC; CDR3aa: CAIKTGYGYTF
v_gene: TRBV14; j_gene: TRBJ2-1; d_gene: TRBD2; abundance: .; CDR3nt: TGTGCCAGCAGCCCCGCCCGGGGGCTAGCGGGAGGAAAGAAGTTCTTC; CDR3aa: CASSPARGLAGGKKFF
v_gene: TRBV11-3; j_gene: TRBJ2-7; d_gene: TRBD2; abundance: .; CDR3nt: TGTGCCAGCAGCTTTAGCGGGACGGAAAACTACGAGCAGTACTTC; CDR3aa: CASSFSGTENYEQYF
v_gene: TRBV20-1; j_gene: TRBJ2-7; d_gene: .; abundance: .; CDR3nt: TGCAGTGCTAGATCTCCCTACGAGCAGTACTTC; CDR3aa: CSARSPYEQYF
v_gene: TRBV5-1; j_gene: TRBJ2-3; d_gene: .; abundance: .; CDR3nt: TGCGCCAGCAGCTCCTATATGTTAGATACGCAGTATTTT; CDR3aa: CASSSYMLDTQYF
v_gene: TRBV5-1; j_gene: TRBJ1-2; d_gene: .; abundance: once; CDR3nt: TGCGCCAGCAGCTTGGACTCGTGGGCCCGAGGCTACACCTTC; CDR3aa: CASSLDSWARGYTF
v_gene: TRBV28; j_gene: TRBJ2-3; d_gene: .; abundance: .; CDR3nt: TGTGCCAGCAGCCAAGGGGGAGCTAGCACAGATACGCAGTATTTT; CDR3aa: CASSQGGASTDTQYF
v_gene: TRBV4-2; j_gene: TRBJ2-2; d_gene: .; abundance: few; CDR3nt: TGTGCCAGCAGCCAAGATCTTGCGGGCGGTACCGGGGAGCTGTTTTTT; CDR3aa: CASSQDLAGGTGELFF
v_gene: TRBV5-1; j_gene: TRBJ2-2; d_gene: .; abundance: .; CDR3nt: TGCGCCAGCAGACCAGGGTCCCTGAGCGGGGAGCTGTTTTTT; CDR3aa: CASRPGSLSGELFF
v_gene: TRBV5-5; j_gene: TRBJ2-7; d_gene: TRBD2; abundance: .; CDR3nt: TGTGCCAGCAGCTTGGGGGCGGGAGGGTCCCTCTACGAGCAGTACTTC; CDR3aa: CASSLGAGGSLYEQYF
v_gene: TRBV7-2; j_gene: TRBJ2-3; d_gene: .; abundance: .; CDR3nt: TGTGCCAGCAGCTTAGCGAAGGGGCGCACAGATACGCAGTATTTT; CDR3aa: CASSLAKGRTDTQYF
v_gene: TRBV19; j_gene: TRBJ1-2; d_gene: TRBD1; abundance: .; CDR3nt: TGTGCCAGTAGTATGGGCTCGGGACAGCTACGCTTC; CDR3aa: CASSMGSGQLRF
v_gene: TRBV2; j_gene: TRBJ1-4; d_gene: TRBD1; abundance: .; CDR3nt: TGTGCCAGCAGCCTGATCGGACAGGGATTTACAGATGAAAAACTGTTTTTT; CDR3aa: CASSLIGQGFTDEKLFF
v_gene: TRBV6-5; j_gene: TRBJ2-5; d_gene: .; abundance: .; CDR3nt: TGTGCCAGCAGCCCAGGACAGTATGGGTTGGAGACCCAGTACTTC; CDR3aa: CASSPGQYGLETQYF
v_gene: TRBV5-1; j_gene: TRBJ2-6; d_gene: .; abundance: .; CDR3nt: TGCGCCAGCACTGGGGGGTCTGGGGCCAACGTCCTGACTTTC; CDR3aa: CASTGGSGANVLTF
v_gene: TRBV7-2; j_gene: TRBJ2-2; d_gene: .; abundance: .; CDR3nt: TGTGCCAGCAGCTTAGTGGGACACGCCACCGGGGAGCTGTTTTTT; CDR3aa: CASSLVGHATGELFF
v_gene: TRBV5-1; j_gene: TRBJ1-2; d_gene: .; abundance: .; CDR3nt: TGCGCCAGCAGCTTCGACGCCGGGGGGCTCGACTATGGCTACACCTTC; CDR3aa: CASSFDAGGLDYGYTF
v_gene: TRBV19; j_gene: TRBJ2-7; d_gene: TRBD2; abundance: .; CDR3nt: TGTGCCAGTAGTATAGGGGCTAGCGGGGGGGAGTACGAGCAGTACTTC; CDR3aa: CASSIGASGGEYEQYF
v_gene: TRBV9; j_gene: TRBJ1-1; d_gene: .; abundance: once; CDR3nt: TGTGCCAGCAGCGTAGGGCTGGGAGGGGGGATGAACACTGAAGCTTTCTTT; CDR3aa: CASSVGLGGGMNTEAFF
v_gene: TRBV5-8; j_gene: TRBJ2-3; d_gene: .; abundance: .; CDR3nt: TGTGCCAGCAGCTTGGACGGGAATGAGGTAGATACGCAGTATTTT; CDR3aa: CASSLDGNEVDTQYF
v_gene: TRBV18; j_gene: TRBJ2-5; d_gene: TRBD2; abundance: .; CDR3nt: TGTGCCAGCTCACTCGGACTAGCGGGAGGAGAGACCCAGTACTTC; CDR3aa: CASSLGLAGGETQYF
v_gene: TRBV30; j_gene: TRBJ1-2; d_gene: TRBD1; abundance: .; CDR3nt: TGTGCCTGGGGACCCGGGACAGGGATTCTTATCTACGGCTACACCTTC; CDR3aa: CAWGPGTGILIYGYTF
v_gene: TRBV19; j_gene: TRBJ2-6; d_gene: .; abundance: .; CDR3nt: TGTGCCAGTAGTCCCCGGCAGGGCGTAGACTGGTGGGGGGCCAACGTCCTGACTTTC; CDR3aa: CASSPRQGVDWWGANVLTF
v_gene: TRBV5-1; j_gene: TRBJ1-2; d_gene: TRBD1; abundance: .; CDR3nt: TGCGCCAGCAGCACCTTAAGACAGGGATGGCCTTTC; CDR3aa: CASSTLRQGWPF
v_gene: TRBV11-3; j_gene: TRBJ2-4; d_gene: .; abundance: once; CDR3nt: TGTGCCAGCAGCTTGCGGGGAACTTTAACCAAAAACATTCAGTACTTC; CDR3aa: CASSLRGTLTKNIQYF
v_gene: TRBV18; j_gene: TRBJ2-5; d_gene: TRBD1; abundance: .; CDR3nt: TGTGCCAGCTCACCACCGACAGGGCGGGAGACCCAGTACTTC; CDR3aa: CASSPPTGRETQYF
v_gene: TRBV10-3; j_gene: TRBJ2-7; d_gene: TRBD1; abundance: .; CDR3nt: TGTGCCATCAGCAGACAGGGCAACGAGCAGTACTTC; CDR3aa: CAISRQGNEQYF
v_gene: TRBV4-2; j_gene: TRBJ2-3; d_gene: .; abundance: once; CDR3nt: TGTGCCAGCAGCCAAGGGACACAGGGAAGGAGCACAGATACGCAGTATTTT; CDR3aa: CASSQGTQGRSTDTQYF
v_gene: TRBV7-8; j_gene: TRBJ2-3; d_gene: .; abundance: .; CDR3nt: TGTGCCAGCAGATCCTTAGATACGCAGTATTTT; CDR3aa: CASRSLDTQYF
v_gene: TRBV7-2; j_gene: TRBJ1-2; d_gene: .; abundance: once; CDR3nt: TGTGCCAGCAGCCCCCTAAGGGGATCTGGCTACACCTTC; CDR3aa: CASSPLRGSGYTF
v_gene: TRBV5-1; j_gene: TRBJ2-5; d_gene: TRBD1; abundance: .; CDR3nt: TGCGCCAGCAGCCCGACAGGGGGAGGCTGGGAGACCCAGTACTTC; CDR3aa: CASSPTGGGWETQYF
v_gene: TRBV18; j_gene: TRBJ2-5; d_gene: .; abundance: .; CDR3nt: TGTGCCAGCTCACCAAGTGGCAGGGAGACCCAGTACTTC; CDR3aa: CASSPSGRETQYF
v_gene: TRBV5-1; j_gene: TRBJ1-5; d_gene: TRBD1; abundance: .; CDR3nt: TGCGCCAGCAGCACCGGGACAGGGGCCCAGCCCCAGCATTTT; CDR3aa: CASSTGTGAQPQHF
v_gene: TRBV19; j_gene: TRBJ1-1; d_gene: .; abundance: .; CDR3nt: TGTGCCAGTAGTACCCGAAGGGGTACAGGGAATAAGAATACTGAAGCTTTCTTT; CDR3aa: CASSTRRGTGNKNTEAFF